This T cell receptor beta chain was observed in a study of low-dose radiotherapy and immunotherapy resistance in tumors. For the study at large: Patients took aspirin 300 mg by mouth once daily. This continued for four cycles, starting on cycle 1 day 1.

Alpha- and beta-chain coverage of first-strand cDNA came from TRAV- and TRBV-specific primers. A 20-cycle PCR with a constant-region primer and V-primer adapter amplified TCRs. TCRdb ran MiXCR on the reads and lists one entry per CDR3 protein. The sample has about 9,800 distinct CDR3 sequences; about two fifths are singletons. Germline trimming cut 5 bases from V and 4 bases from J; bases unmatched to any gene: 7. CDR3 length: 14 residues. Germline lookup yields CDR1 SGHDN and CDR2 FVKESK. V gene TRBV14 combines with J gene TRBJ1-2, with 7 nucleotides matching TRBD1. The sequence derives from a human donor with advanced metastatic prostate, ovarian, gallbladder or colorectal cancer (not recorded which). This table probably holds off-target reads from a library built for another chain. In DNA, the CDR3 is TGTGCCAGCAGCAAATCGACAGGGCTCTATGGCTACACCTTC. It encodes CASSKSTGLYGYTF.